What follows is one T cell receptor beta chain and its context. Its cognate antigen has yet to be identified. Nothing much larger sits one base from this clone, and base qualities are not available. V and J lose 1 base and 7 bases, and a span of 13 bases separates them. According to the germline V gene, CDR1 reads KGHSH and CDR2 reads LQKENI. From its cysteine to its phenylalanine, the CDR3 spans 14 amino acids. Only the CDR3 portion is preserved as DNA: 42 bases, with reading frame beginning at the first base. This specimen belongs to a study of T cell changes during pregnancy in multiple sclerosis (dated by TCRdb to between 2018 and 2021). At the level of the whole study: The study examined how the T cell repertoire changed over the course of pregnancy in women with multiple sclerosis.

Libraries were prepared through the immunoSEQ multiplex PCR assay. What TCRdb holds here is the immuneACCESS table cut down to in-frame rearrangements. Part of the clones is not present; checked against another copy, under half of the missing clones reflect an unresolved V gene, and the others are unexplained. The sample data list fewer than 45,000 clones, and 88% of these were observed just once. The ten biggest clones cover about 7% of the sample. The rearranged segments are TRBV18 and TRBJ1-2; there is no confident call for the D gene. The sample in question was CD8+ T cells from peripheral blood mononuclear cells, obtained in the third trimester of pregnancy. The clonotype comes from a female donor with multiple sclerosis, enrolled in a pregnancy study. The nucleotides read TGTGCCAGCTCACCACTGGGCCCACCCTTTGGCTACACCTTC. Translated, this is CASSPLGPPFGYTF.